These 2 T cell receptor beta chains share one sample of origin, sequenced in a study of T cell changes during pregnancy in multiple sclerosis. Only in-frame clones appear in the TCRdb table, and some are missing; sequencing was by immunoSEQ multiplex PCR. Here the sample spans 55,000 to 70,000 clones, about 88% being singletons. This specimen was CD4+ T cells from peripheral blood mononuclear cells, taken in the third trimester of pregnancy. The receptor set was obtained from a female donor with multiple sclerosis, enrolled in a pregnancy study.

About this clone: Other DNA variants within this sample encode the same CDR3. The rearrangement uses TRBV5-1 and TRBJ2-4, with TRBD1 matching 9 bases. Germline V gene sequence: CDR1 SGHRS, CDR2 YFSETQ. Trimming at V came to 0 bases and at J to 10 bases, leaving 2 bases not matched to a gene. This CDR3 spans 13 amino acids. The CDR3 reads CASSLGQGGIQYF. The CDR3 DNA follows: TGCGCCAGCAGCTTGGGACAGGGGGGTATTCAGTACTTC.

V is TRBV4-2 and J is TRBJ1-1, with TRBD1 matching 7 bases. Germline V gene sequence: CDR1 LGHNA, CDR2 YNFKEQ. V shed 3 bases and J 2 bases; nucleotides not matched to a gene: 6. This CDR3 comprises 15 residues. For the CDR3, the DNA is TGTGCCAGCAGCCATGCGACAGGGATAAACACTGAAGCTTTCTTT. As protein: CASSHATGINTEAFF.